This entry lists 3 T cell receptor beta chains sequenced from one sample in a study of cytomegalovirus exposure and HLA in healthy donors (dated by TCRdb to about 2017). Libraries were made using the immunoSEQ multiplex PCR assay. For the multiplex PCR, a mixture combining 60 forward primers for TCR Vbeta segments and 13 reverse primers for TCR Jbeta segments was used. Entries here come from immuneACCESS through TCRdb and include only in-frame sequences with V and J called. Some clones fail to appear in such tables; in the studies checked, an unresolved V gene covers under half of the shortfall, and the cause of the remainder is unknown. Across this sample there are roughly 110,000 clones, with around 66% seen only once. Roughly 8.3% of the sample lies in the top ten. Sequences were obtained from PBMCs. Source of these receptors: a man between 18 and 35 years old in good health and CMV-seropositive.

This chain joins TRBV30 and TRBJ2-1; D is unclear. V shed 1 base and J shed 9 bases, with 7 bases lying between them. Germline-derived CDR1 and CDR2 are GTSNPN and SVGIG (reference sequence). CDR3 length equals 11 residues. The CDR3 nucleotides read TGTGCCTGGAGTGCAGCAGGTGAGCAGTTCTTC. Translating gives CAWSAAGEQFF.

The rearrangement links TRBV7-6 to TRBJ2-2, with 12 positions matching TRBD2. The germline V gene has CDR1 SGHVS and CDR2 FNYEAQ. The V and J ends lost 5 bases and 6 bases, in that order; junction bases with no gene match: 13. The CDR3 has 18 amino acids. The CDR3 spells CASSPQIPTSGGPGELFF. CDR3 DNA: TGTGCCAGCAGCCCTCAAATACCTACTAGCGGGGGGCCCGGGGAGCTGTTTTTT.

The chain uses TRBV10-3 and TRBJ1-1; perhaps TRBD1 as D (5 bases). This CDR3 spans 18 amino acids. Between the trimmed V and J ends, which lost 3 bases and 3 bases, there was a span of 23 bases. Germline V gives CDR1 ENHRY, CDR2 SYGVKD. The CDR3, as DNA: TGTGCCATCAGTGATAGGCAGGGAGGTACGACGGGAGACACTGAAGCTTTCTTT. Its protein is CAISDRQGGTTGDTEAFF.